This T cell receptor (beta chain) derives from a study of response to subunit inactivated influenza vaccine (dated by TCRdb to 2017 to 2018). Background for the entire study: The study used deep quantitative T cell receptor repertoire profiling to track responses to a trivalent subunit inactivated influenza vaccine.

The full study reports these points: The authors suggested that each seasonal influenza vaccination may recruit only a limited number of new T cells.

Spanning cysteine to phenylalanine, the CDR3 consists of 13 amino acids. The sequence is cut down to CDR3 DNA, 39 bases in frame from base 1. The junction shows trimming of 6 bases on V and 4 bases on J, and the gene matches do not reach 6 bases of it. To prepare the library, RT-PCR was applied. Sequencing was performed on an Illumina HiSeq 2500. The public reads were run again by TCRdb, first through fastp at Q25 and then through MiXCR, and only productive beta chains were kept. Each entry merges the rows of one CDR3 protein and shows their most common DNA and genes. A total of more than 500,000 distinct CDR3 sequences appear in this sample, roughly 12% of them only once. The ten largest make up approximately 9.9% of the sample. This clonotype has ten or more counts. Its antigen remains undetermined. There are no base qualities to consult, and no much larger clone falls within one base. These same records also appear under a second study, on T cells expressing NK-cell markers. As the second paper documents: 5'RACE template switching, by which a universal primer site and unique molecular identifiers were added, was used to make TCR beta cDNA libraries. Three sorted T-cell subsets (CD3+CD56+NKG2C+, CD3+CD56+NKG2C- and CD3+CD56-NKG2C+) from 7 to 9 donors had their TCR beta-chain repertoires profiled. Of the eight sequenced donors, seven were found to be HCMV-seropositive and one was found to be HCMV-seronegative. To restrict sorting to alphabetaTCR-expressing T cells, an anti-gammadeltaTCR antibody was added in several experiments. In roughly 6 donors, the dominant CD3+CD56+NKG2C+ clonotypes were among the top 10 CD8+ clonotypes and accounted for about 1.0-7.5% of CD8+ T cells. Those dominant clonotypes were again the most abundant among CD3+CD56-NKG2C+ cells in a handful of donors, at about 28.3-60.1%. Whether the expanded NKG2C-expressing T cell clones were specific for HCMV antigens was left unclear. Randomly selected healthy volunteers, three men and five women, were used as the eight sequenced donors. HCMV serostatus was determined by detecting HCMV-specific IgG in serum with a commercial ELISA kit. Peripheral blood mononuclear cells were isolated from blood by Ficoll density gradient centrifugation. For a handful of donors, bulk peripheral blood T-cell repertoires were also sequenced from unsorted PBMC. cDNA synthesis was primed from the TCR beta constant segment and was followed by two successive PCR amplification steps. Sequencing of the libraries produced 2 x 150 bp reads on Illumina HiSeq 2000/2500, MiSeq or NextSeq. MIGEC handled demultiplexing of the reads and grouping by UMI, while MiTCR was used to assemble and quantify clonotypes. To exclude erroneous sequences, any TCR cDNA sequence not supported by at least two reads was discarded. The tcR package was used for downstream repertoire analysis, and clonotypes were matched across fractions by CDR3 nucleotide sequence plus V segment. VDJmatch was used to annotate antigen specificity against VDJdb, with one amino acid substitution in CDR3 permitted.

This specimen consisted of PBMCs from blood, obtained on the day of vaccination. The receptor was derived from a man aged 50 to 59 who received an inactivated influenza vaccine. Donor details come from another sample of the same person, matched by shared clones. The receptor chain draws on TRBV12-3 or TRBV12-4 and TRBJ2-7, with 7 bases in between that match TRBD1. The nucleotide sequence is TGTGCCAGCAGCCCTACAGGGGAGTACGAGCAGTACTTC. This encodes CASSPTGEYEQYF.